This T cell receptor beta chain was captured in a study of Tregs in tolerant kidney transplant recipients. Libraries were prepared by immunoSEQ multiplex PCR; TCRdb keeps only in-frame clonotypes and omits some of them. The sample consists of approximately 75,000 clones, approximately 90% of them appearing once. With 2 bases removed from V and 6 bases from J, the gap between germline ends came to 11 bases. The CDR3 length is 12 residues. The V gene's germline CDR1 is SQVTM and CDR2 ANQGSEA. CD4+CD25+CD127- Tregs, CD4+CD25- non-Tregs, CD4 and CD8 cells were sorted. The sequenced sample was Tregs from blood, obtained before the transplant. The V and J genes are TRBV29-1 and TRBJ2-7; D perhaps matches TRBD1 (5 bases). This receptor was identified in a human donor who received a combined kidney and bone marrow transplant. The CDR3, as DNA: TGCAGCGTTGAACAAGACAGTACCGAGCAGTACTTC. Its protein product is CSVEQDSTEQYF.